This T cell receptor (beta chain) stems from a study of T-cell memory formation after mild COVID-19. For the study at large: Most TCR clusters belonged to a single donor. General study findings and limits: Clones that shrank (day 15 to 85) were balanced CD4/CD8, whereas later expanders leaned CD4+.

Comments on this clonotype: What it binds is not known.

After 5'RACE with constant-segment primers, TCR alpha and TCR beta cDNA libraries carrying sample barcodes and UMIs were obtained. TCRdb ran MiXCR on the 5' RACE reads and lists one entry per CDR3 protein. The data contain 450,000 to 650,000 distinct CDR3 sequences, roughly 21% of them singletons. Per germline, CDR1 KGHSH and CDR2 LQKENI. The CDR3 is 17 residues long. V lost 5 bases and J lost 2, with 18 bases in between. The rearrangement uses TRBV18 and TRBJ2-2; D remains unclear. This receptor was taken from an adult woman who had mild COVID-19 (a few samples of this study predate the infection). Cell type and time point are not known. Source material: PBMCs or a T cell subset sorted from them (not recorded which). CDR3 residues: CASSSLVSNANTGELFF. The CDR3 DNA follows: TGTGCCAGCTCATCCCTCGTTTCGAACGCCAACACCGGGGAGCTGTTTTTT.